A selection of T cell receptor beta chains follows, all from one sample in a study of OX40 agonist ivuxolimab in advanced cancers. TCRdb keeps only in-frame clones here, not all; method: immunoSEQ multiplex PCR. The table shows 70,000 or so clones, with about 85% occurring only once. The sequenced sample was CD4+ or CD8+ T cells sorted from blood, obtained in a trial of the OX40 agonist ivuxolimab. Receptor source: an adult with an advanced solid tumor such as melanoma, head and neck, liver or kidney cancer. The CDR3 runs from the conserved cysteine through the conserved F or W. Fields, in order: clone size, V gene, J gene, D gene, CDR3 protein, CDR3 DNA. A D gene is named only where the DNA matches it firmly. The size of a clone is reported for some rows only, either as once, few or many, or as a class for expanded clones.

size: once
V: TRBV6-6
J: TRBJ2-7
D: NA
CDR3: CASSYSGLGEQYF
DNA: TGTGCCAGCAGTTACTCCGGGCTGGGGGAGCAGTACTTC

size: NA
V: TRBV6-6
J: TRBJ1-5
D: TRBD1
CDR3: CASSYSQGASNQPQHF
DNA: TGTGCCAGCAGTTACTCCCAGGGGGCAAGCAATCAGCCCCAGCATTTT

size: NA
V: TRBV11-3
J: TRBJ2-5
D: TRBD1
CDR3: CASSSGTGLQETQYF
DNA: TGTGCCAGCAGCTCCGGGACAGGACTACAAGAGACCCAGTACTTC

size: NA
V: TRBV28
J: TRBJ2-5
D: TRBD1
CDR3: CASSSQQGVGETQYF
DNA: TGTGCCAGCAGTTCTCAACAGGGGGTGGGTGAGACCCAGTACTTC

size: NA
V: TRBV27
J: TRBJ2-7
D: TRBD2
CDR3: CASRIKREAGHEQYF
DNA: TGTGCCAGCAGAATCAAACGGGAGGCAGGACACGAGCAGTACTTC

size: NA
V: TRBV5-5
J: TRBJ2-1
D: NA
CDR3: CASSLEVSVSSYNEQFF
DNA: TGTGCCAGCAGCTTGGAGGTCTCGGTGAGCTCCTACAATGAGCAGTTCTTC

size: NA
V: TRBV15
J: TRBJ2-1
D: NA
CDR3: CATSRAGTNYNEQFF
DNA: TGTGCCACCAGCAGAGCCGGGACGAACTACAATGAGCAGTTCTTC

size: NA
V: TRBV5-6
J: TRBJ2-7
D: NA
CDR3: CASSLFSAESYEQYF
DNA: TGTGCCAGCAGCTTGTTCTCGGCAGAGTCCTACGAGCAGTACTTC

size: NA
V: TRBV19
J: TRBJ2-1
D: TRBD2
CDR3: CASSSLGASGDNEQFF
DNA: TGTGCCAGTAGTTCCTTAGGGGCTAGCGGGGATAATGAGCAGTTCTTC

size: NA
V: TRBV6-5
J: TRBJ1-1
D: TRBD1
CDR3: CASSYMVTGTPEAFF
DNA: TGTGCCAGCAGTTACATGGTGACAGGGACTCCTGAAGCTTTCTTT

size: NA
V: TRBV29-1
J: TRBJ2-2
D: NA
CDR3: CSVEFGRELFF
DNA: TGCAGCGTTGAATTCGGGAGGGAGCTGTTTTTT

size: NA
V: TRBV14
J: TRBJ1-1
D: NA
CDR3: CASSQGFLNTEAFF
DNA: TGTGCCAGCAGCCAAGGGTTTCTTAACACTGAAGCTTTCTTT

size: NA
V: TRBV6-1
J: TRBJ2-7
D: NA
CDR3: CASKGGLPYEQYF
DNA: TGTGCCAGCAAAGGCGGGCTGCCCTACGAGCAGTACTTC

size: NA
V: TRBV9
J: TRBJ1-1
D: NA
CDR3: CASSVGHRAEAFF
DNA: TGTGCCAGCAGCGTCGGACACCGTGCTGAAGCTTTCTTT

size: NA
V: TRBV11-2
J: TRBJ2-1
D: TRBD1
CDR3: CASSLVLDRSNSFF
DNA: TGTGCCAGCAGCTTAGTTCTGGACAGGAGCAACTCGTTCTTC

size: NA
V: TRBV18
J: TRBJ1-1
D: NA
CDR3: CASSPQENTEAFF
DNA: TGTGCCAGCTCACCACAGGAGAACACTGAAGCTTTCTTT

size: once
V: TRBV6-5
J: TRBJ1-4
D: TRBD1
CDR3: CAVRGAGEKLFF
DNA: TGTGCCGTCAGGGGGGCTGGGGAAAAACTGTTTTTT

size: NA
V: TRBV13
J: TRBJ2-1
D: TRBD1
CDR3: CASSLFFRDSIYNEQFF
DNA: TGTGCCAGCAGCTTATTCTTTAGGGACAGCATCTACAATGAGCAGTTCTTC

size: NA
V: TRBV4-1
J: TRBJ2-5
D: TRBD1
CDR3: CASSPDRASPQAYF
DNA: TGCGCCAGCAGTCCGGACAGGGCGTCGCCTCAAGCGTACTTC

size: few
V: TRBV11-3
J: TRBJ2-7
D: TRBD1
CDR3: CASSYGPGQAHEQYF
DNA: TGTGCCAGCAGCTATGGGCCGGGACAGGCTCACGAGCAGTACTTC

size: NA
V: TRBV5-1
J: TRBJ1-1
D: NA
CDR3: CASSLAGMNTEAFF
DNA: TGCGCCAGCAGCTTAGCAGGAATGAACACTGAAGCTTTCTTT

size: NA
V: TRBV7-8
J: TRBJ2-5
D: NA
CDR3: CASSLGGGAGLETQYF
DNA: TGTGCCAGCAGCTTAGGGGGTGGGGCTGGCCTAGAGACCCAGTACTTC

size: NA
V: TRBV18
J: TRBJ2-5
D: NA
CDR3: CASSPLPNQETQYF
DNA: TGTGCCAGCTCACCACTGCCGAATCAAGAGACCCAGTACTTC

size: NA
V: TRBV6-5
J: TRBJ2-7
D: NA
CDR3: CASRGRGDEQYF
DNA: TGTGCCAGCAGAGGGAGGGGGGACGAGCAGTACTTC